The rows below give T cell receptor delta chains drawn from one sample of a study of gamma-delta chains in newborns, infants, children. TCRdb re-called the reads through CATT. The sample holds 7,000 to 9,500 delta-chain clones, over 1.5% seen once. Sequencing was done on a sample of blood. The receptor set was obtained from a child who was a newborn, infant or young child, either healthy, febrile or measles-vaccinated (not recorded which). The CDR3 runs from the conserved cysteine through the conserved F or W. The order of the fields is J gene, CDR3 length, V gene, clone size, D gene, CDR3 protein, CDR3 DNA. D genes are given only for firm matches. The size field is filled for only some rows; it gives once, few, many or a size class.

>TRDJ1|15|TRDV1|few|-
CALGPLPYGRGELIF
TGTGCTCTTGGGCCCCTACCTTACGGGAGAGGGGAACTCATCTTT
>TRDJ2|14|TRDV1|medium-sized|-
CALGDAGETAQLFF
TGTGCTCTTGGGGACGCTGGGGAGACAGCACAACTCTTCTTT
>TRDJ2|20|TRDV1|many|TRDD3
CALGELYMALGDLLTAQLFF
TGTGCTCTTGGGGAACTATATATGGCACTGGGGGATCTGTTGACAGCACAACTCTTCTTT
>TRDJ3|19|TRDV2|medium-sized|TRDD3
CACDKLGGVSSWDTRQMFF
TGTGCCTGTGACAAACTGGGGGGGGTAAGCTCCTGGGACACCCGACAGATGTTTTTC
>TRDJ3|24|TRDV1|medium-sized|TRDD3
CALGRFPPSYLLGDTNWDTRQMFF
TGTGCTCTTGGGCGTTTCCCTCCTTCCTACTTACTGGGGGATACCAACTGGGACACCCGACAGATGTTTTTC
>TRDJ1|19|TRDV1|medium-sized|-
CALGPTNRPFLKYTDKLIF
TGTGCTCTTGGGCCAACTAACCGCCCGTTCCTGAAGTACACCGATAAACTCATCTTT
>TRDJ1|13|TRDV1|medium-sized|TRDD2
CALFLLYTDKLIF
TGTGCTCTTTTCCTACTTTACACCGATAAACTCATCTTT
>TRDJ3|19|TRDV2|few|TRDD3
CACDTSTGGYNWDTRQMFF
TGTGCCTGTGACACTAGTACTGGGGGATACAACTGGGACACCCGACAGATGTTTTTC
>TRDJ1|18|TRDV3|-|TRDD3
CAFILSDDGGRYTDKLIF
TGTGCCTTTATCTTATCCGACGATGGGGGACGATACACCGATAAACTCATCTTT
>TRDJ1|22|TRDV1|medium-sized|TRDD3
CALGGDSYLVLGDPRDTDKLIF
TGTGCTCTTGGGGGGGATTCCTACTTGGTACTGGGGGACCCGAGGGACACCGATAAACTCATCTTT
>TRDJ1|22|TRAV29/DV5|medium-sized|TRDD3
CAASARPRYGTGGYFITDKLIF
TGTGCAGCAAGCGCGAGGCCGCGGTACGGAACTGGGGGATACTTTATCACCGATAAACTCATCTTT
>TRDJ1|21|TRDV1|-|TRDD3
CALGDSPTGYWGISYIDKLIF
TGTGCTCTTGGGGATTCCCCGACGGGGTACTGGGGTATCTCGTACATCGATAAGCTCATCTTT
>TRDJ1|21|TRDV1|-|TRDD3
CALGVVLRKGDTHNNADKLIF
TGTGCTCTTGGGGTTGTCCTACGTAAGGGGGATACGCATAACAACGCCGATAAACTCATCTTT
>TRDJ1|19|TRDV2|medium-sized|TRDD3
CACDTFSGGYAEYTDKLIF
TGTGCCTGTGACACATTCTCTGGGGGATACGCAGAGTACACCGATAAACTCATCTTT
>TRDJ1|23|TRDV1|-|-
CALGVTGLPAGGDRGLYTDKLIF
TGTGCTCTTGGGGTAACCGGCCTTCCTGCGGGGGGGGATCGAGGGCTCTACACCGATAAACTCATCTTT
>TRDJ1|15|TRDV1|few|TRDD3
CALGTGGPGIDKLIF
TGTGCTCTTGGTACTGGGGGACCAGGCATCGATAAACTCATCTTT
>TRDJ3|20|TRDV2|few|TRDD3
CACDTVTGGLTSWDTRQMFF
TGTGCCTGCGACACCGTTACTGGGGGACTTACCTCCTGGGACACCCGACAGATGTTTTTC
>TRDJ1|13|TRDV2|medium-sized|TRDD3
CACDVLGGNKLIF
TGTGCCTGTGACGTACTGGGGGGGAATAAACTCATCTTT
>TRDJ3|18|TRDV2|hyperexpanded|TRDD3
CACDTVLGDTWDTRQMFF
TGTGCCTGTGACACCGTACTGGGGGATACCTGGGACACCCGACAGATGTTTTTC
>TRDJ2|20|TRDV1|medium-sized|-
CALGEWFPVVRIPLTAQLFF
TGTGCTCTTGGGGAATGGTTCCCCGTGGTCCGGATACCATTGACAGCACAACTCTTCTTT
>TRDJ1|20|TRDV1|medium-sized|-
CALGERWGFPGDRYTDKLIF
TGTGCTCTTGGGGAACGATGGGGCTTCCCTGGGGATCGGTACACCGATAAACTCATCTTT
>TRDJ1|20|TRDV1|few|TRDD3
CALGEPFLNTGGIGGTKLIF
TGTGCTCTTGGGGAACCTTTTCTTAATACTGGGGGGATAGGGGGTACTAAACTCATCTTT
>TRDJ1|16|TRDV3|many|TRDD3
CALRLGDSLYTDKLIF
TGTGCCTTGCGACTGGGGGATTCCCTGTACACCGATAAACTCATCTTT
>TRDJ3|18|TRDV2|medium-sized|TRDD3
CACDILGDTSWDTRQMFF
TGTGCCTGTGACATACTGGGGGATACTTCCTGGGACACCCGACAGATGTTTTTC
>TRDJ1|21|TRDV1|many|TRDD3
CALGGDPPCTGGYGCTDKLIF
TGTGCTCTTGGGGGCGATCCCCCCTGTACTGGGGGGTACGGATGCACCGATAAACTCATCTTT
>TRDJ1|15|TRDV1|-|-
CAFGNRSTEGDKLIF
TGTGCTTTTGGGAACCGCTCTACGGAGGGCGATAAACTCATCTTT
>TRDJ3|28|TRDV1|-|TRDD3
CALGERGGADRARLLGGRSSWDTRQMFF
TGTGCTCTTGGGGAACGGGGTGGAGCCGATCGGGCCCGCTTACTGGGGGGTCGAAGCTCCTGGGACACCCGACAGATGTTTTTC
>TRDJ1|17|TRDV1|medium-sized|-
CALGVTSVLWYTDKLIF
TGTGCTCTTGGGGTTACTTCGGTACTGTGGTACACCGATAAACTCATCTTT
>TRDJ1|16|TRDV1|few|-
CALGELAPLRTDKLIF
TGTGCTCTTGGGGAACTAGCCCCCTTACGTACCGATAAACTCATCTTT
>TRDJ1|14|TRDV1|few|-
CALGATPFADKLIF
TGTGCTCTTGGGGCGACCCCTTTCGCCGATAAACTCATCTTT
>TRDJ3|23|TRDV3|few|TRDD2
CAFAPSFLQMGYGSSWDTRQMFF
TGTGCCTTTGCACCCTCCTTCCTACAAATGGGGTACGGTAGCTCCTGGGACACCCGACAGATGTTTTTC
>TRDJ1|24|TRDV1|few|-
CALGEFLLPTRYWGPRPPIDKLIF
TGTGCTCTTGGGGAATTCTTACTTCCTACTAGGTACTGGGGGCCTAGACCTCCTATCGATAAACTCATCTTT
>TRDJ1|21|TRDV1|few|TRDD3
CALGDCFPHWGIRGYTDKPIF
TGTGCTCTTGGGGATTGCTTCCCACACTGGGGGATAAGGGGGTACACCGATAAACCCATCTTT
>TRDJ1|19|TRDV1|medium-sized|TRDD3
CALGGSPFGGGRGTDKLIF
TGTGCTCTTGGAGGGTCCCCATTTGGTGGGGGAAGAGGGACCGATAAACTCATCTTT
>TRDJ1|14|TRDV1|medium-sized|-
CALGERGFTDKLIF
TGTGCTCTTGGGGAACGCGGGTTCACCGATAAACTCATCTTT
>TRDJ3|19|TRDV2|-|TRDD3
CASDAVGDIGSWDTRQMFF
TGTGCCAGTGACGCCGTGGGGGATATAGGCTCCTGGGACACCCGACAGATGTTTTTC
>TRDJ1|23|TRDV1|few|-
CALGELSFLPNAGGFSFTDKLIF
TGTGCTCTTGGGGAACTATCCTTCCTACCGAATGCTGGGGGATTTTCCTTCACCGATAAACTCATCTTT
>TRDJ1|17|TRDV1|medium-sized|-
CALGDFPVLRMVDKLIF
TGTGCTCTTGGGGATTTTCCGGTTCTCCGGATGGTGGATAAACTCATCTTT
>TRDJ3|18|TRDV2|large|TRDD3
CACDTGGYISWDTRQMFF
TGTGCCTGTGACACTGGGGGATACATATCCTGGGACACCCGACAGATGTTTTTC
>TRDJ1|16|TRDV1|few|TRDD3
CALSVLGAGGYGKLIF
TGTGCTCTCTCGGTGCTCGGGGCTGGGGGATACGGTAAACTCATCTTT
>TRDJ1|21|TRDV1|few|TRDD2
CALATPAFLPRTDLYTDKLIF
TGTGCCCTTGCGACACCGGCCTTCCTACCCCGTACTGACCTTTACACCGATAAACTCATCTTC
>TRDJ1|19|TRDV1|-|-
CALGELSLRQLVYTDKLIF
TGTGCTCTTGGGGAACTCTCCCTACGTCAACTGGTGTACACCGATAAGCTCATCTTT
>TRDJ1|23|TRDV1|few|TRDD3
CALGENMVRYLGGIRGGADKLIF
TGTGCTCTTGGGGAAAATATGGTGAGGTACCTAGGAGGGATACGAGGGGGGGCCGATAAACTCATCTTT
>TRDJ1|20|TRDV1|many|TRDD2
CALGGQIRSSYLPGTDKLIF
TGTGCTCTTGGGGGACAAATCCGCTCTTCCTACCTCCCGGGCACCGATAAACTCATCTTT
>TRDJ1|18|TRDV1|few|TRDD3
CALGERATGGWETDKLIF
TGTGCTCTTGGGGAACGGGCTACTGGGGGATGGGAAACCGATAAACTCATCTTT
>TRDJ1|19|TRDV2|medium-sized|TRDD3
CACDTEYWGISSYTDKLIF
TGTGCCTGTGACACCGAATACTGGGGGATCTCCAGCTACACCGATAAACTCATCTTT
>TRDJ3|14|TRDV2|large|TRDD3
CACDKMGDTRQMFF
TGTGCCTGTGACAAAATGGGGGATACCCGACAGATGTTTTTC
>TRDJ1|13|TRDV1|-|-
CALGAAEGNKLIF
TGTGCTCTTGGGGCTGCCGAGGGTAATAAACTCATCTTT
>TRDJ1|21|TRDV1|few|-
CALGRAFLTPYWGTYADKLIF
TGTGCTCTTGGGAGGGCCTTCCTAACACCGTACTGGGGGACTTACGCCGATAAACTCATCTTT
>TRDJ1|19|TRDV1|medium-sized|-
CALGDPLGPARGDTDKLIF
TGTGCTCTTGGGGATCCCCTCGGTCCCGCACGAGGAGACACCGATAAACTCATCTTT
>TRDJ1|24|TRDV1|few|TRDD3
CALGEKVLPTYWGISGGFTDKLIF
TGTGCTCTTGGGGAAAAGGTCCTTCCTACCTACTGGGGGATAAGCGGGGGTTTCACCGATAAACTCATCTTT
>TRDJ1|19|TRDV1|few|-
CALEELWVLRRDKMAKLIF
TGTGCTCTTGAGGAACTTTGGGTCCTACGTCGGGATAAGATGGCTAAACTCATCTTT
>TRDJ3|25|TRDV2|-|-
CACDPVWGESDGYALPPWDTRQMFF
TGTGCCTGTGACCCGGTATGGGGAGAGTCTGATGGATACGCCCTTCCCCCCTGGGACACCCGACAGATGTTTTTC
>TRDJ1|14|TRDV3|medium-sized|TRDD3
CAFYWGILTDKLIF
TGTGCCTTTTACTGGGGGATACTAACCGATAAACTCATCTTT
>TRDJ3|16|TRDV1|medium-sized|-
CALGDGVPWDTRQMFF
TGTGCTCTTGGGGATGGGGTCCCCTGGGACACCCGACAGATGTTTTTC
>TRDJ3|20|TRDV2|medium-sized|TRDD3
CACDTASGGLSSWDTRQMFF
TGTGCCTGTGACACTGCCTCTGGGGGACTTAGCTCCTGGGACACCCGACAGATGTTTTTC
>TRDJ1|16|TRDV1|medium-sized|-
CALGESPTGYTDKLIF
TGTGCTCTTGGGGAAAGTCCTACGGGTTACACCGATAAACTCATCTTT